These 8 T cell receptor beta chains were sequenced from one sample in a study of cytomegalovirus exposure and HLA in healthy donors (dated by TCRdb to 2015 to 2018). The library came from the immunoSEQ multiplex PCR assay. For the multiplex PCR, a mixture combining 60 forward primers for TCR Vbeta segments and 13 reverse primers for TCR Jbeta segments was used. Here the immuneACCESS table is served through TCRdb, limited to in-frame sequences with V and J called. Missing clones are a known gap in these copies; in checked studies unresolved V genes cover under half, and the rest lacks a known reason. This sample gives about 160,000 clones in total; 60% to 70% of them show up just once. The ten largest clones capture around 7.1% of the sample. Sequencing was carried out using PBMCs. The receptors here all came from a woman aged 60-75 years in good health and CMV-seropositive.

The genes are TRBV29-1 and TRBJ2-1; TRBD1 might be the D (6 bases). The CDR3 has 13 amino acids. Trimming shortened V by 3 bases and J by 3 bases, and 9 bases separated the two germline ends. CDR1 and CDR2 from the germline V gene are SQVTM and ANQGSEA. The CDR3 bases are TGCAGCGTTGATGGGACAATCTACAATGAGCAGTTCTTC. Its protein product is CSVDGTIYNEQFF.

This chain uses TRBV7-9 with TRBJ2-7; 8 bases fit TRBD1. Looked up from germline, CDR1 is SEHNR and CDR2 is FQNEAQ (reference sequence). The CDR3 spans 14 residues. J gave up 8 bases and V 3 bases, and 9 bases lay outside the gene matches. CDR3 sequence reads: CASSFLQGGMQQYF. The CDR3 bases are TGTGCCAGCAGCTTTCTACAGGGGGGTATGCAGCAGTACTTC. The variable domain in full, with the rest retrieved from reference TRBV7-9 and TRBJ2-7, is DTGVSQNPRHKITKRGQNVTFRCDPISEHNRLYWYRQTLGQGPEFLTYFQNEAQLEKSRLLSDRFSAERPKGSFSTLEIQRTEQGDSAMYLCASSFLQGGMQQYFGPGTRLTVT.

As DNA, the CDR3 is TGTGCCATCAGTGAGGGCTGGGAGTTACGGGGCAATGAGCAGTTCTTC. Translation: CAISEGWELRGNEQFF. This rearrangement joins TRBV10-3 to TRBJ2-1; tentative D call: TRBD2 (5 bases). V lost 2 bases and J lost 6, with 17 bases in between. The CDR3 runs to 16 residues. Germline CDR1 and CDR2: ENHRY and SYGVKD.

This chain joins TRBV10-3 and TRBJ2-1; D gene ambiguous. The ends were cut back, 0 bases at V and 7 bases at J, with 7 bases in the middle. Germline CDR1 ENHRY, CDR2 SYGVKD. The CDR3 covers 13 residues. The CDR3 sequence is CAISESLRNEQFF. CDR3 bases: TGTGCCATCAGTGAGTCTTTGAGGAATGAGCAGTTCTTC.

This chain joins TRBV7-9 and TRBJ1-2; no clear D. The CDR3 runs 15 residues. The V and J ends lost 1 base and 4 bases respectively, with 13 bases between them. Germline V gives CDR1 SEHNR, CDR2 FQNEAQ (reference sequence). CDR3 loop: CASSLGIGEVYGYTF. CDR3 DNA sequence: TGTGCCAGCAGCTTAGGGATAGGCGAGGTCTATGGCTACACCTTC.

The rearrangement links TRBV18 to TRBJ2-6, with D perhaps TRBD1 (5 bases). The ends were cut back, 3 bases at V and 0 bases at J, with 12 bases in the middle. This CDR3 region has 17 residues. CDR1 is KGHSH, CDR2 LQKENI, per germline. The CDR3 region is CASSPGTGNSGANVLTF. DNA of the CDR3: TGTGCCAGCTCACCGGGCACAGGCAACTCTGGGGCCAACGTCCTGACTTTC.

This clone was seen only once. This chain links TRBV15 with TRBJ2-7; 11 positions agree with TRBD1. Germline assignment: CDR1 LNHNV and CDR2 YYDKDF (reference sequence). The CDR3 totals 16 residues. Trimming at V came to 5 bases and at J to 5 bases, leaving 11 bases not matched to a gene. The CDR3 nucleotides read TGTGCCACCAGCCGGAGGACAGGGGGCAATTTAGACGAGCAGTACTTC. Protein product: CATSRRTGGNLDEQYF.

V and J are TRBV6-5 and TRBJ1-2; D possibly corresponds to TRBD1 (6 bases). Trimming took 2 bases from V and 0 from J, leaving 10 bases between them. The germline gives CDR1 MNHEY, CDR2 SVGAGI. This CDR3 has 15 residues. In DNA form, the CDR3 reads TGTGCCAGCAGTTACAAGGACAGTTCTAACTATGGCTACACCTTC. Amino acid sequence: CASSYKDSSNYGYTF.